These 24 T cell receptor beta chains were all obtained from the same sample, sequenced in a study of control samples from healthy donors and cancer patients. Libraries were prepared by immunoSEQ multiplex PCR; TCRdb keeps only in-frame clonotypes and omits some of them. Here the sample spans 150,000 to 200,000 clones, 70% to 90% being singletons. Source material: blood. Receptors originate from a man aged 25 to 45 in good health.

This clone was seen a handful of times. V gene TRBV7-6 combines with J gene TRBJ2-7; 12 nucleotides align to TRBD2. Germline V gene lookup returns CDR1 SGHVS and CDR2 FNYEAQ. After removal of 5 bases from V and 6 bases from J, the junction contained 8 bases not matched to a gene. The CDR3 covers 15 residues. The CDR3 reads CASSLTSGSPGEQYF. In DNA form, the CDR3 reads TGTGCCAGCAGCCTGACTAGCGGGAGCCCGGGCGAGCAGTACTTC.

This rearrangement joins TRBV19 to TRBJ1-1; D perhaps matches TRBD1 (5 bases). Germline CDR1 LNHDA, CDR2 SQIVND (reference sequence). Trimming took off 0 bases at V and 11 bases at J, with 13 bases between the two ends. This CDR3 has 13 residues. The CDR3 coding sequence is TGTGCCAGTAGTATAGATCTGCGGGGGTCGGCTTTCTTT. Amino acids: CASSIDLRGSAFF.

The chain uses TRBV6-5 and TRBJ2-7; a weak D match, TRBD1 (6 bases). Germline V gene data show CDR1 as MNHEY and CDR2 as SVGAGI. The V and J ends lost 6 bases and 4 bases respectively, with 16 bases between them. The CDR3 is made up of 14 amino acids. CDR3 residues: CASSTAYTGYEQYF. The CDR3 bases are TGTGCCAGCAGCACCGCCTATACAGGGTACGAGCAGTACTTC.

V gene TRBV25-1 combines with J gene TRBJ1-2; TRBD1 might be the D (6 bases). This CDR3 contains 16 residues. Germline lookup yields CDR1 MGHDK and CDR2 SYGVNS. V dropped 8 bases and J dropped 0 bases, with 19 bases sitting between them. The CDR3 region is CASAGFGGLPNYGYTF. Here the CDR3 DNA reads TGTGCCAGCGCAGGGTTCGGGGGCCTACCTAACTATGGCTACACCTTC.

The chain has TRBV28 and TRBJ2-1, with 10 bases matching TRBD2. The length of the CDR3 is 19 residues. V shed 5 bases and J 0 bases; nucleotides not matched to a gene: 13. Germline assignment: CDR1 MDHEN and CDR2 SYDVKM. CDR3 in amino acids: CASSHSLVLAGDSYNEQFF. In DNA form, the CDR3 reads TGTGCCAGCAGTCATTCTCTGGTTCTAGCGGGAGACTCCTACAATGAGCAGTTCTTC. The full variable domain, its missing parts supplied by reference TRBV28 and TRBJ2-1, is DVKVTQSSRYLVKRTGEKVFLECVQDMDHENMFWYRQDPGLGLRLIYFSYDVKMKEKGDIPEGYSVSREKKERFSLILESASTNQTSMYLCASSHSLVLAGDSYNEQFFGPGTRLTVL.

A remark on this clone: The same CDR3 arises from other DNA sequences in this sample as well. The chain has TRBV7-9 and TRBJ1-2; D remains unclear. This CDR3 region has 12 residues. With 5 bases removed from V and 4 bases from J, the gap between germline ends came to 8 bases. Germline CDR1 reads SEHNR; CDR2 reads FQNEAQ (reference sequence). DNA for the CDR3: TGTGCCAGCAGCCCCCCCTCCTATGGCTACACCTTC. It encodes CASSPPSYGYTF.

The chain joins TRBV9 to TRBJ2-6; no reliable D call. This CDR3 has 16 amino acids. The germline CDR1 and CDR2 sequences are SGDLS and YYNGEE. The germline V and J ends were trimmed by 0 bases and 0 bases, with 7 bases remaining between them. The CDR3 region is CASSVGQTSGANVLTF. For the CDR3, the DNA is TGTGCCAGCAGCGTAGGGCAGACCTCTGGGGCCAACGTCCTGACTTTC.

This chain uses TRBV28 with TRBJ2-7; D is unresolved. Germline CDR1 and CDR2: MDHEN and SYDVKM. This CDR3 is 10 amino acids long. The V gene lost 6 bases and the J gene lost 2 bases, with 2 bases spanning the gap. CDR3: CASRPYEQYF. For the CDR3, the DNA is TGTGCCAGCAGACCCTACGAGCAGTACTTC.

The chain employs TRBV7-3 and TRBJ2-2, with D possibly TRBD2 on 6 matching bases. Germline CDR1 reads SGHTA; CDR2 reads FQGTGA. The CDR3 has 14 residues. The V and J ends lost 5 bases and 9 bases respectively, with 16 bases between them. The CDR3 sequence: CASSPGVGIRELFF. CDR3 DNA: TGTGCCAGCAGCCCGGGAGTCGGGATCCGGGAGCTGTTTTTT. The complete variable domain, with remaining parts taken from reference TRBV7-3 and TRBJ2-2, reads GAGVSQTPSNKVTEKGKYVELRCDPISGHTALYWYRQSLGQGPEFLIYFQGTGAADDSGLPNDRFFAVRPEGSVSTLKIQRTERGDSAVYLCASSPGVGIRELFFGEGSRLTVL.

CDR3 DNA: TGTGCCAGCAGCAAAGTTTCGAAAGGGACAGGCCTCAATGAAGCTTTCTTT. As protein: CASSKVSKGTGLNEAFF. The chain uses TRBV21-1 and TRBJ1-1; TRBD1 is the table's D call and was not checked against the DNA. TRBV21-1 is a pseudogene locus. The CDR3 is 17 amino acids.

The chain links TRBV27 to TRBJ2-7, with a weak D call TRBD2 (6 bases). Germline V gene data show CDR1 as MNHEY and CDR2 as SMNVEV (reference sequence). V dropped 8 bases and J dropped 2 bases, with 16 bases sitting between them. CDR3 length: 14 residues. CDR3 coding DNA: TGTGCCAGCCAAAGGGCAGGGAGGCCCTACGAGCAGTACTTC. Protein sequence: CASQRAGRPYEQYF.

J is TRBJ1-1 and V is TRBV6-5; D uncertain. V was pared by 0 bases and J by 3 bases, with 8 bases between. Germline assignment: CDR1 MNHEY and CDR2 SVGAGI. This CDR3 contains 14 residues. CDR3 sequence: CASSYSRRDTEAFF. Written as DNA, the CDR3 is TGTGCCAGCAGTTACTCCCGAAGGGACACTGAAGCTTTCTTT.

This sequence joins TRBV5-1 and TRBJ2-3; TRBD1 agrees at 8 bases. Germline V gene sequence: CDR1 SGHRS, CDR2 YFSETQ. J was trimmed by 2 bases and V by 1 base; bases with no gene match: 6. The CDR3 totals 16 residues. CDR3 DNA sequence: TGCGCCAGCAGCTTGATGCAGGGGGCGCCCACAGATACGCAGTATTTT. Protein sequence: CASSLMQGAPTDTQYF.

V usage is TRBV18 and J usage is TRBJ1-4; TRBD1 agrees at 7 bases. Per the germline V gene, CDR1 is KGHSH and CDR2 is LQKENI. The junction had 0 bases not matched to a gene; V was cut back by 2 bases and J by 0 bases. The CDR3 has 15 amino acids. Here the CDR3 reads CASSPGTATNEKLFF. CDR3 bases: TGTGCCAGCTCACCAGGGACAGCAACTAATGAAAAACTGTTTTTT. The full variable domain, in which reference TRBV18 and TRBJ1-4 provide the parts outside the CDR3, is NAGVMQNPRHLVRRRGQEARLRCSPMKGHSHVYWYRQLPEEGLKFMVYLQKENIIDESGMPKERFSAEFPKEGPSILRIQQVVRGDSAAYFCASSPGTATNEKLFFGSGTQLSVL.

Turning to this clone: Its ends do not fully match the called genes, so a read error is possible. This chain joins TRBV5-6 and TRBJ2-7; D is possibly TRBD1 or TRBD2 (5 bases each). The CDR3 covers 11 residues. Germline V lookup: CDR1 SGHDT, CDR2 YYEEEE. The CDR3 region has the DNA TGTGCCAGCAGCTTCCTCCGGGACGCCAACTTC. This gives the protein CASSFLRDANF.

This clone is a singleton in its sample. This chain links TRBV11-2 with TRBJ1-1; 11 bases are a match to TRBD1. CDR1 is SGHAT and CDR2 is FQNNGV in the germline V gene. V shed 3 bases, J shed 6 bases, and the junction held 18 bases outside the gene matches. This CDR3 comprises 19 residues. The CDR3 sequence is CASSFKMRDRGTRRAEAFF. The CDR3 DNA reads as TGTGCCAGCAGCTTTAAAATGCGGGACAGGGGGACAAGGAGGGCTGAAGCTTTCTTT. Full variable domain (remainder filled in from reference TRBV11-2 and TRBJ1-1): EAGVAQSPRYKIIEKRQSVAFWCNPISGHATLYWYQQILGQGPKLLIQFQNNGVVDDSQLPKDRFSAERLKGVDSTLKIQPAKLEDSAVYLCASSFKMRDRGTRRAEAFFGQGTRLTVV.

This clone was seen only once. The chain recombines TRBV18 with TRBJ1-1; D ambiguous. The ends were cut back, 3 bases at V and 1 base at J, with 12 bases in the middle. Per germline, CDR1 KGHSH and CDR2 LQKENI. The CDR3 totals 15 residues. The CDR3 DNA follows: TGTGCCAGCTCACCGCAAAAGGCAGAGAACACTGAAGCTTTCTTT. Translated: CASSPQKAENTEAFF.

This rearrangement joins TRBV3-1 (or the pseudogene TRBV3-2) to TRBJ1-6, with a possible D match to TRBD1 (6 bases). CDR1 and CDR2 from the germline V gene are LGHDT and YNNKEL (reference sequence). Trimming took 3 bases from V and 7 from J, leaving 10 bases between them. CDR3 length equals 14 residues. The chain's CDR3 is CASSQGAGNSPLHF. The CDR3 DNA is TGTGCCAGCAGCCAGGGGGCGGGAAATTCACCCCTCCACTTT.

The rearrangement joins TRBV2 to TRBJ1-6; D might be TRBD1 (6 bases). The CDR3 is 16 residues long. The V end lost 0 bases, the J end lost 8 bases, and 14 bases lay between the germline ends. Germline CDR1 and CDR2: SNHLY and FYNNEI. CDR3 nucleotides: TGTGCCAGCAGTGAAGCGCTGCCCAGGGGCGATTCACCCCTCCACTTT. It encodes CASSEALPRGDSPLHF. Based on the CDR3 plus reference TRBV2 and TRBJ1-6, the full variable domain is EPEVTQTPSHQVTQMGQEVILRCVPISNHLYFYWYRQILGQKVEFLVSFYNNEISEKSEIFDDQFSVERPDGSNFTLKIRSTKLEDSAMYFCASSEALPRGDSPLHFGNGTRLTVT.

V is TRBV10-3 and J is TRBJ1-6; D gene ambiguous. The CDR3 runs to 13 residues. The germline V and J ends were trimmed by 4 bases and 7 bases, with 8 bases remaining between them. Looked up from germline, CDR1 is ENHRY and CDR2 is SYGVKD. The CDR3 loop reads CAISGEQNSPLHF. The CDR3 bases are TGTGCCATCAGTGGGGAACAGAATTCACCCCTCCACTTT.

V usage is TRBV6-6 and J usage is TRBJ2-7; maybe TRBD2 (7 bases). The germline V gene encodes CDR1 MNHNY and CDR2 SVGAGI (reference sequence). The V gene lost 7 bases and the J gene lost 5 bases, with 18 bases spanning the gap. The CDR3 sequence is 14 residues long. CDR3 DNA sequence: TGTGCCAGCAACCTTGGGGGGGCCAGGGACGAGCAGTACTTC. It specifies CASNLGGARDEQYF.

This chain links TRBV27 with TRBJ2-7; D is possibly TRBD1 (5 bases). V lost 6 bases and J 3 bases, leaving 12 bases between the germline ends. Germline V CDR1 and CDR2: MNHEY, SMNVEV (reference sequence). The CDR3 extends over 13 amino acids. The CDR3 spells CASSWTLGYEQYF. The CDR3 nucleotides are TGTGCCAGCAGCTGGACATTGGGCTACGAGCAGTACTTC.

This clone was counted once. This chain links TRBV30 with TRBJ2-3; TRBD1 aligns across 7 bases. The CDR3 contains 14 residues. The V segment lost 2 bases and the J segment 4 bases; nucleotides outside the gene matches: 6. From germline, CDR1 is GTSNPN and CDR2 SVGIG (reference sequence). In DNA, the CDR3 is TGTGCCTGGAGTCAAGGGCAGGGGGCAGATACGCAGTATTTT. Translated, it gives CAWSQGQGADTQYF.

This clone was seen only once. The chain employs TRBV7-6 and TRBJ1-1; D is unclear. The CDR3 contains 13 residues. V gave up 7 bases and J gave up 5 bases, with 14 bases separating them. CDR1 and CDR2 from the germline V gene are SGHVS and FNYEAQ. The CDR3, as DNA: TGTGCCAGCACCGCTTATGTGGGAACTGAAGCTTTCTTT. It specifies CASTAYVGTEAFF.